Following are 7 T cell receptor beta chains from one sample sequenced in a study of beta chain features in type 1 diabetes. Of the isolated RNA, all was reverse transcribed, and so the sequenced material was expressed TCRB transcripts. TCRdb's table, derived via immunoSEQ multiplex PCR, lists solely in-frame clones and lacks some. The sample yields under 200,000 clones, under 13% seen once. General study points: Shorter TCRB CDR3s, moderately but significantly so, marked every one of the four CD4+ subsets in Type 1 diabetes patients.

No cognate antigen is known for these TCRs. The material sequenced was central memory CD4+ T cells from blood. The receptors stem from a man aged 25 to 40 with type 1 diabetes.

This sequence joins TRBV5-1 and TRBJ1-5; possible D gene TRBD1, 6 bases. Germline CDR1 reads SGHRS; CDR2 reads YFSETQ. The CDR3 extends over 15 amino acids. With 1 base removed from V and 0 bases from J, the gap between germline ends came to 8 bases. Written as DNA, the CDR3 is TGCGCCAGCAGCTTGATGGGGGCTAGCAATCAGCCCCAGCATTTT. It encodes CASSLMGASNQPQHF.

This clone was seen a handful of times. CDR3: CASSEASSGITDTQYF. As DNA, the CDR3 is TGTGCCAGCAGTGAAGCAAGTAGCGGGATCACAGATACGCAGTATTTT. The rearrangement uses TRBV2 and TRBJ2-3; 8 bases are shared with TRBD2. The V and J ends lost 0 bases and 2 bases, in that order; junction bases with no gene match: 4. Germline V CDR1 and CDR2: SNHLY, FYNNEI. The CDR3 has 16 amino acids.

This chain joins TRBV4-3 and TRBJ2-3; D gene uncertain. This CDR3 region has 14 residues. V lost 0 bases and J 2 bases, leaving 6 bases between the germline ends. Looked up from germline, CDR1 is LGHNA and CDR2 is YSLEER. CDR3 sequence: CASSQDQFTDTQYF. The CDR3 DNA reads as TGCGCCAGCAGCCAAGATCAATTCACAGATACGCAGTATTTT.

The chain couples TRBV19 to TRBJ2-3; no reliable D call. The CDR3 length is 15 residues. V lost 5 bases and J lost 6, with 18 bases in between. Looked up from germline, CDR1 is LNHDA and CDR2 is SQIVND (reference sequence). CDR3 loop: CASSPSRVILDTQYF. The CDR3 DNA follows: TGTGCCAGTAGTCCCTCCCGGGTCATCTTGGATACGCAGTATTTT.

There are a few counts of this clone. The chain couples TRBV29-1 to TRBJ2-5; D is unresolved. The J call may be in error: the DNA end matches TRBJ2-7 better. Germline V gene sequence: CDR1 SQVTM, CDR2 ANQGSEA. The CDR3 is 12 amino acids. CDR3 nucleotide sequence: TGCAGCGTCATCCTCGTCGGGTACGAGCAGTACTTC. Amino acid sequence: CSVILVGYEQYF.

Comments on this clone: Other DNA variants within this sample encode the same CDR3. V gene TRBV28 combines with J gene TRBJ2-7, with a weak D call TRBD2 (5 bases). Germline V gene sequence: CDR1 MDHEN, CDR2 SYDVKM. The CDR3 has 12 residues. Trimming pared 3 bases from V and 4 bases from J, leaving 7 bases between. The CDR3 reads CASSFRGYEQYF. The CDR3 DNA follows: TGTGCCAGCAGTTTTCGGGGATACGAGCAGTACTTC. Supplemented by reference TRBV28 and TRBJ2-7, the full variable domain reads DVKVTQSSRYLVKRTGEKVFLECVQDMDHENMFWYRQDPGLGLRLIYFSYDVKMKEKGDIPEGYSVSREKKERFSLILESASTNQTSMYLCASSFRGYEQYFGPGTRLTVT.

The chain joins TRBV5-6 to TRBJ2-7; TRBD2 matches 9 bases. Germline lookup yields CDR1 SGHDT and CDR2 YYEEEE. After removal of 5 bases from V and 3 bases from J, the junction contained 9 bases not matched to a gene. The CDR3 sequence is 15 residues long. The CDR3 region has the DNA TGTGCCAGCAGTTCCCTAGCGGGACTTTTCTACGAGCAGTACTTC. Protein: CASSSLAGLFYEQYF.